This T cell receptor beta chain emerged from a study of T cell responses to AZD1222 COVID-19 vaccine. Overall study results and limits: Close to half of all spike-specific TCRs reportedly target regions of the variants that are unmutated. AZD1222 recipients seropositive at baseline numbered only five or six. Spike-wide vaccine-associated CD4 TCRs dominated at 160-218 and 743-854.

Germline-derived CDR1 and CDR2 are SGDLS and YYNGEE. The V and J ends lost 0 bases and 5 bases, in that order; junction bases with no gene match: 6. This CDR3 has 16 residues. Produced via immunoSEQ multiplex PCR; TCRdb's table is partial and in-frame only. The sample holds about 160,000 clones, approximately 94% seen once. Notes on this clone: Antigen unknown.

The sample consisted of peripheral blood, taken 28 days after the second AZD1222 dose. The rearrangement uses TRBV9 and TRBJ2-3; 10 bases map to TRBD2. The TCR sequence derives from an adult who received the AZD1222 COVID-19 vaccine. CDR3 sequence reads: CASSVDSSGSGDTQYF. The CDR3 nucleotides read TGTGCCAGCAGCGTAGATTCTAGCGGGAGCGGAGATACGCAGTATTTT.